Presented here are 25 T cell receptor beta chains from one specimen sequenced in a study of blood T cell repertoires in COVID-19. The table came from immunoSEQ multiplex PCR; TCRdb's copy has only in-frame clones and leaves some out. The sample has hundreds of thousands of clones; 89% are singletons. The specimen was peripheral blood. All receptors come from a man in his fifties or sixties who had recovered from COVID-19.

The chain couples TRBV6-5 to TRBJ2-2, with D possibly matching TRBD1 (6 bases). This CDR3 is built from 15 residues. Germline V CDR1 and CDR2: MNHEY, SVGAGI. V lost 7 bases to trimming and J lost 5 bases, with 17 bases between them. CDR3 DNA sequence: TGTGCCAGCAAAAAAACCAGGGGACAAACCGGGGAGCTGTTTTTT. It codes for CASKKTRGQTGELFF.

The chain combines TRBV12-3 or TRBV12-4 with TRBJ1-1, with 9 nucleotides matching TRBD1. J was trimmed by 9 bases and V by 3 bases; bases with no gene match: 2. This CDR3 contains 12 residues. The CDR3 DNA follows: TGTGCCAGCAGTTTGGACAGGGGTAAAGCTTTCTTT. Its protein product is CASSLDRGKAFF.

This clone has just one count. V gene TRBV4-2 combines with J gene TRBJ1-1; TRBD1 is a possible D gene (6 bases). The V gene's germline CDR1 is LGHNA and CDR2 YNFKEQ. The CDR3 has 15 residues. V shed 0 bases and J shed 5 bases, with 13 bases lying between them. The CDR3 DNA is TGTGCCAGCAGCCAAGAGATACAGGGTGGGACTGAAGCTTTCTTT. Amino acid sequence: CASSQEIQGGTEAFF.

CDR3: CASISLAGGEETQYF. CDR3 in DNA: TGTGCCAGCATCTCACTAGCGGGCGGAGAAGAGACCCAGTACTTC. V usage is TRBV3-1 (or the pseudogene TRBV3-2) and J usage is TRBJ2-5; TRBD2 matches 9 bases. Germline V gene sequence: CDR1 LGHDT, CDR2 YNNKEL (reference sequence). The CDR3 length is 15 residues. Trimming at V came to 7 bases and at J to 3 bases, leaving 9 bases not matched to a gene.

This sequence joins TRBV10-3 and TRBJ1-1; weak D call: TRBD1 (6 bases). The CDR3 is made up of 16 amino acids. V dropped 4 bases and J dropped 3 bases, with 18 bases sitting between them. The V gene's germline CDR1 is ENHRY and CDR2 SYGVKD. The CDR3 DNA follows: TGTGCCATCAGTGCGAAACAGGGACCCAAGGACACTGAAGCTTTCTTT. Protein: CAISAKQGPKDTEAFF.

The rearrangement joins TRBV24-1 to TRBJ2-1, with 8 bases fitting TRBD2. This CDR3 is 14 amino acids long. Germline lookup yields CDR1 KGHDR and CDR2 SFDVKD. The trim removed 4 bases at V and 4 bases at J, leaving 2 bases unmatched. CDR3 bases: TGTGCCACCAGTGACGGGGGGGCGTACAATGAGCAGTTCTTC. It specifies CATSDGGAYNEQFF.

V and J are TRBV19 and TRBJ1-1; 10 bases map to TRBD1. The CDR3 extends over 16 amino acids. CDR1 is LNHDA, CDR2 SQIVND, per germline (reference sequence). V dropped 3 bases and J dropped 5; count of bases not matched to a gene: 9. The CDR3 sequence is CASSILRTGGGTEAFF. CDR3 coding DNA: TGTGCCAGTAGTATCCTCCGGACAGGGGGAGGGACTGAAGCTTTCTTT.

The J gene is TRBJ1-5, the V gene TRBV7-9, with 10 nucleotides matching TRBD1. Trimming at V came to 1 base and at J to 7 bases, leaving 4 bases not matched to a gene. The CDR3 length is 15 residues. Per germline, CDR1 SEHNR and CDR2 FQNEAQ (reference sequence). The CDR3: CASSLGQGAAQPQHF. CDR3 coding DNA: TGTGCCAGCAGCTTAGGACAGGGGGCCGCGCAGCCCCAGCATTTT.

The table lists this clone with a count of one. This rearrangement joins TRBV6-6 to TRBJ2-1, with TRBD2 identical over 13 bases. With V trimmed by 6 bases and J by 9 bases, 11 bases remained unmatched. The CDR3 loop spans 16 amino acids. Germline CDR1 MNHNY, CDR2 SVGAGI (reference sequence). The CDR3 region is CASRSGGLAGVSEQFF. DNA of the CDR3: TGTGCCAGCAGATCCGGCGGACTAGCGGGAGTATCTGAGCAGTTCTTC.

This clone was counted once. The chain combines TRBV19 with TRBJ1-6; D remains unclear. Germline V gene lookup returns CDR1 LNHDA and CDR2 SQIVND (reference sequence). The CDR3 runs to 14 residues. Trimming pared 5 bases from V and 4 bases from J, leaving 9 bases between. This CDR3 is CASSPRDYNSPLHF. Here the CDR3 DNA reads TGTGCCAGTAGTCCCCGGGATTATAATTCACCCCTCCACTTT.

A few counts support this clone. The J gene is TRBJ1-2, the V gene TRBV2, with a weak D call TRBD1 (5 bases). V dropped 10 bases and J dropped 2 bases, with 20 bases sitting between them. This CDR3 has 15 amino acids. Germline V gives CDR1 SNHLY, CDR2 FYNNEI. CDR3 bases: TGTGCCATACATGGGGCGTTCCCCGGCAACTATGGCTACACCTTC. It is translated as CAIHGAFPGNYGYTF.

The genes are TRBV7-2 and TRBJ2-3; the match to TRBD2 covers 11 bases. CDR3 size: 16 residues. Germline V CDR1 and CDR2: SGHTA, FQGNSA. The junction had 3 bases not matched to a gene; V was cut back by 2 bases and J by 2 bases. The CDR3 loop reads CASSLTSGGFTDTQYF. CDR3 nucleotide sequence: TGTGCCAGCAGCTTAACTAGCGGGGGATTCACAGATACGCAGTATTTT.

The chain couples TRBV6-5 to TRBJ2-5, with D possibly TRBD1 on 7 matching bases. Germline CDR1 is MNHEY and CDR2 is SVGAGI. The ends were cut back, 5 bases at V and 2 bases at J, with 12 bases in the middle. The CDR3 is 14 residues long. The CDR3 is CASSRRGQQETQYF. The CDR3 DNA sequence: TGTGCCAGCAGTAGGAGGGGGCAGCAAGAGACCCAGTACTTC.

The CDR3 spells CASSLGPRGSGYQETQYF. The CDR3 bases are TGTGCCAGCAGCTTGGGCCCTCGGGGTAGCGGGTACCAAGAGACCCAGTACTTC. V usage is TRBV7-6 and J usage is TRBJ2-5; TRBD2 agrees at 7 bases. The CDR3 loop spans 18 amino acids. Germline CDR1 and CDR2: SGHVS and FNYEAQ. With V trimmed by 3 bases and J by 0 bases, 13 bases remained unmatched.

The CDR3 reads CASSKRRGSYEQYF. CDR3 bases: TGTGCCAGCAGCAAAAGAAGGGGCTCTTACGAGCAGTACTTC. The chain links TRBV21-1 to TRBJ2-7; the table's D call of TRBD1 was not tested on the DNA. TRBV21-1 is tagged as a pseudogene. The CDR3 is 14 residues long.

This clone was found a few times. The chain employs TRBV19 and TRBJ2-1; the match to TRBD1 covers 8 bases. CDR3 size: 14 residues. J was trimmed by 7 bases and V by 3 bases; bases with no gene match: 5. The germline V gene has CDR1 LNHDA and CDR2 SQIVND (reference sequence). The CDR3 is CASSIWRQGNEQFF. CDR3 nucleotides: TGTGCCAGTAGTATCTGGAGACAGGGGAATGAGCAGTTCTTC.

The CDR3 here is CASSPSGRTGGEKLFF. The CDR3 DNA reads as TGTGCCAGCAGCCCAAGCGGTCGGACAGGGGGAGAAAAACTGTTTTTT. The rearrangement links TRBV7-6 to TRBJ1-4; 10 positions agree with TRBD1. V was clipped by 5 bases and J by 8 bases; unmatched bases: 11. There are 16 residues in the CDR3. From germline, CDR1 is SGHVS and CDR2 FNYEAQ.

With respect to this clone: Sequence at one end of the junction differs from germline and may be a read error. The rearrangement joins TRBV27 to TRBJ2-7; a possible D gene is TRBD1 (6 bases). The CDR3 has 17 residues. CDR1 is MNHEY and CDR2 is SMNVEV in the germline V gene (reference sequence). CDR3 nucleotides: TGTGCCAGCACTCCCCTCGGGCCCTCAGGGGTGTCCTCCGAGCAGTACTTC. Amino acid sequence: CASTPLGPSGVSSEQYF.

The chain links TRBV7-2 to TRBJ1-2, with TRBD1 matching 9 bases. The CDR3 is 15 amino acids. J was trimmed by 3 bases and V by 5 bases; bases with no gene match: 7. In germline, CDR1 is SGHTA, CDR2 FQGNSA. CDR3 in DNA: TGTGCCAGCAGCATAAGCCGGACAGGGGACTATGGCTACACCTTC. It translates to CASSISRTGDYGYTF.

A single count supports this clone. The chain links TRBV5-4 to TRBJ2-7, with 10 bases matching TRBD1. Germline CDR1 and CDR2: SGHNT and YYREEE (reference sequence). The CDR3 runs 13 residues. V lost 4 bases, J lost 3 bases, and 1 base stayed unmatched. The CDR3 region has the DNA TGTGCCAGCAGCCGGGACAGGGGCTACGAGCAGTACTTC. Protein sequence: CASSRDRGYEQYF. Using reference TRBV5-4 and TRBJ2-7 for the parts outside the CDR3, the full variable domain is ETGVTQSPTHLIKTRGQQVTLRCSSQSGHNTVSWYQQALGQGPQFIFQYYREEENGRGNFPPRFSGLQFPNYSSELNVNALELDDSALYLCASSRDRGYEQYFGPGTRLTVT.

The chain carries TRBV27 and TRBJ2-7; 8 nucleotides match TRBD2. CDR3 length equals 15 residues. CDR1 is MNHEY, CDR2 SMNVEV, per germline (reference sequence). J gave up 0 bases and V 8 bases, and 9 bases lay outside the gene matches. Written as DNA, the CDR3 is TGTGCCAGCCCCTTGGAACTAGCGGACTCCTACGAGCAGTACTTC. Translation gives CASPLELADSYEQYF.

V gene TRBV9 combines with J gene TRBJ2-7; 12 positions match TRBD1. In germline, CDR1 is SGDLS, CDR2 YYNGEE. V lost 4 bases and J lost 5; bases outside the gene matches: 7. This CDR3 spans 15 amino acids. The CDR3 here is CASSKLGTGGNEQYF. CDR3 bases: TGTGCCAGCAGCAAACTCGGGACAGGGGGCAACGAGCAGTACTTC.

This rearrangement joins TRBV6-1 to TRBJ1-5; TRBD1 matches 9 bases. CDR1 is MNHNS, CDR2 SASEGT, per germline. The CDR3 covers 13 residues. V gave up 5 bases and J gave up 5 bases; unmatched junction bases: 1. The CDR3, as DNA: TGTGCCAGCAGTTGGACAGGGGATCAGCCCCAGCATTTT. Translated, it gives CASSWTGDQPQHF.

The chain combines TRBV7-9 with TRBJ1-1; TRBD1 aligns across 7 bases. This CDR3 has 14 amino acids. The germline V gene has CDR1 SEHNR and CDR2 FQNEAQ (reference sequence). The J segment lost 5 bases and the V segment lost 6 bases, leaving 9 bases of the junction unmatched. This CDR3 is CASSPTDRMTEAFF. CDR3 nucleotide sequence: TGTGCCAGCAGTCCGACGGACAGGATGACTGAAGCTTTCTTT. The whole variable domain, filled in from reference TRBV7-9 and TRBJ1-1, reads DTGVSQNPRHKITKRGQNVTFRCDPISEHNRLYWYRQTLGQGPEFLTYFQNEAQLEKSRLLSDRFSAERPKGSFSTLEIQRTEQGDSAMYLCASSPTDRMTEAFFGQGTRLTVV.

The V gene is TRBV19, the J gene TRBJ2-7, with D possibly matching TRBD1 (8 bases). Per the germline V gene, CDR1 is LNHDA and CDR2 is SQIVND (reference sequence). The CDR3 has 17 amino acids. Trimming pared 3 bases from V and 3 bases from J, leaving 21 bases between. CDR3 protein: CASSISRQGRERYEQYF. CDR3 DNA: TGTGCCAGTAGTATTTCGAGACAGGGGAGGGAGCGCTACGAGCAGTACTTC.